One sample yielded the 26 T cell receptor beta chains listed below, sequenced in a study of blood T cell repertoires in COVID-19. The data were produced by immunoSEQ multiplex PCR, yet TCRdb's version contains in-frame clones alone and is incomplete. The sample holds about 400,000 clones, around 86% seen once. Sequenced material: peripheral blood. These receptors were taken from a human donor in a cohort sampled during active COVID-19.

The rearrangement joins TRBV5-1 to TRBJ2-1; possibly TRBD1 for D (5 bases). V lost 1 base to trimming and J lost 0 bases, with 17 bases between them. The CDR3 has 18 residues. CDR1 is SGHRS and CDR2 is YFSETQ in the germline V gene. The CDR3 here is CASSLKGMWGSSYNEQFF. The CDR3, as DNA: TGCGCCAGCAGCTTGAAGGGGATGTGGGGTAGCTCCTACAATGAGCAGTTCTTC.

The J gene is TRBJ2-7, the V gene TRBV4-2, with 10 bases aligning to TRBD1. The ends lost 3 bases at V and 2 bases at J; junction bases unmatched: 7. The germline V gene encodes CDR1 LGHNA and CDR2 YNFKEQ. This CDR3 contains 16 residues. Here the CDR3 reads CASSHLGQGRAYEQYF. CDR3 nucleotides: TGTGCCAGCAGCCATTTGGGACAGGGGAGGGCCTACGAGCAGTACTTC.

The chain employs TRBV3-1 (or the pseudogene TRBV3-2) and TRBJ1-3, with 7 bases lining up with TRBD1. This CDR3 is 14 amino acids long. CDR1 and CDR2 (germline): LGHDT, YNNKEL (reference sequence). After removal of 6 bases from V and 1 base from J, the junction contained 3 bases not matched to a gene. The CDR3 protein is CASRRTGSGNTIYF. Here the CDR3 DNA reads TGTGCCAGCAGACGGACAGGTTCTGGAAACACCATATATTTT.

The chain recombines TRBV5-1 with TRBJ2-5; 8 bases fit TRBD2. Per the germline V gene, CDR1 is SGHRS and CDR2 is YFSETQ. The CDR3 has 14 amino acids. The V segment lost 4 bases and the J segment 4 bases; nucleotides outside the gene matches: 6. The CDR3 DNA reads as TGCGCCAGCAGCCTGCTCCTAGCGGGAGAGACCCAGTACTTC. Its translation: CASSLLLAGETQYF.

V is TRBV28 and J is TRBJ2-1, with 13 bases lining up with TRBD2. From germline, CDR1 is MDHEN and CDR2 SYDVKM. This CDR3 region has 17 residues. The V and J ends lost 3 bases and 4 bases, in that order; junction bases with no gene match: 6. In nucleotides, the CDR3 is TGTGCCAGCAGTTTTATGACTAGCGGGAGGTATTACAATGAGCAGTTCTTC. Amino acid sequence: CASSFMTSGRYYNEQFF.

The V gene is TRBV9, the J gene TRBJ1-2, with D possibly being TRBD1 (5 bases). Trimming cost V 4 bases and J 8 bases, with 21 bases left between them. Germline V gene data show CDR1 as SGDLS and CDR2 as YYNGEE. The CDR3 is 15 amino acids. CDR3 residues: CASSRTRDAREGYTF. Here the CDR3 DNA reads TGTGCCAGCAGCAGAACCCGGGACGCCCGGGAGGGCTACACCTTC.

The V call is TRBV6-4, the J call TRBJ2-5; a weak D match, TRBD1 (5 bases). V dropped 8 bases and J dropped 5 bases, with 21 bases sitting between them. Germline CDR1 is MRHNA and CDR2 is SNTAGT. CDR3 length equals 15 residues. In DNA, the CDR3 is TGTGCCAGCCCCGACTTCGGCAGGGCAGGGGAGACCCAGTACTTC. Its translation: CASPDFGRAGETQYF.

The CDR3 region is CASSSGTSAYEQYF. The CDR3 DNA sequence: TGTGCCAGCAGCTCCGGGACTAGCGCCTACGAGCAGTACTTC. The V gene is TRBV5-4, the J gene TRBJ2-7, with 10 nucleotides matching TRBD2. CDR1 and CDR2 from the germline V gene are SGHNT and YYREEE (reference sequence). The J segment lost 2 bases and the V segment lost 3 bases, leaving 2 bases of the junction unmatched. The CDR3 spans 14 residues.

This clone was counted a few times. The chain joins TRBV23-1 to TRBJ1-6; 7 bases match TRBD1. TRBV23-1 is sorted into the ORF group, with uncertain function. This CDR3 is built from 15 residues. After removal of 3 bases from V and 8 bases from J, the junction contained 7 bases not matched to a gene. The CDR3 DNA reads TGCGCCAGCAGTCACCCCGGGACAGTGGATTCACCCCTCCACTTT. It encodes CASSHPGTVDSPLHF.

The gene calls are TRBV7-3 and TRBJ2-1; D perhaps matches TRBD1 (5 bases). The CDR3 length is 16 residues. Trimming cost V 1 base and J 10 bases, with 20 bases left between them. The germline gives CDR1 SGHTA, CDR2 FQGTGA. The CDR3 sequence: CASSLRERSTHREQFF. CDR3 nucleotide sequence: TGTGCCAGCAGCTTAAGAGAGAGGTCAACCCACAGGGAGCAGTTCTTC.

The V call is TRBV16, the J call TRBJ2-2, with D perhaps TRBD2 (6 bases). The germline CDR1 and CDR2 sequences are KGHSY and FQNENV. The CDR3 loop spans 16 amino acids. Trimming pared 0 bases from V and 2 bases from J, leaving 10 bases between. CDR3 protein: CASSQSGGSNTGELFF. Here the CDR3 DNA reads TGTGCCAGCAGCCAATCGGGAGGTTCTAACACCGGGGAGCTGTTTTTT.

The CDR3 spells CASSPTSPGELFF. The CDR3 nucleotides read TGTGCCAGCAGCCCGACTAGCCCCGGGGAGCTGTTTTTT. This chain joins TRBV7-2 and TRBJ2-2; 7 bases are a match to TRBD2. Germline lookup yields CDR1 SGHTA and CDR2 FQGNSA. With V trimmed by 5 bases and J by 6 bases, 3 bases remained unmatched. The length of the CDR3 is 13 residues.

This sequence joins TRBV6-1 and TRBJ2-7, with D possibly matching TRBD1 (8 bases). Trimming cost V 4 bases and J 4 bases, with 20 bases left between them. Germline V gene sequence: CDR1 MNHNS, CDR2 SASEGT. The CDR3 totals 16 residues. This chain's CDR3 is CASSASGGAGVYEQYF. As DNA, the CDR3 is TGTGCCAGCAGTGCCTCAGGGGGCGCGGGGGTATACGAGCAGTACTTC.

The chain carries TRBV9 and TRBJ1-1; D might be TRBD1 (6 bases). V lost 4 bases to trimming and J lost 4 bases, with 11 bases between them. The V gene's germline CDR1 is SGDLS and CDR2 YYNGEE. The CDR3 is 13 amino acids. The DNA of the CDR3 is TGTGCCAGCAGCTCAGGGGCTAGCACTGAAGCTTTCTTT. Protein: CASSSGASTEAFF.

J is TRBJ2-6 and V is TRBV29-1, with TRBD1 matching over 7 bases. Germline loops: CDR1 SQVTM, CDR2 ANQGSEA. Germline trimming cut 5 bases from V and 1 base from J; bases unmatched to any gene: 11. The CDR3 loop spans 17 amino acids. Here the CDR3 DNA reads TGCAGCGTTAGATTGGGGACAGATTCTTCTGGGGCCAACGTCCTGACTTTC. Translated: CSVRLGTDSSGANVLTF.

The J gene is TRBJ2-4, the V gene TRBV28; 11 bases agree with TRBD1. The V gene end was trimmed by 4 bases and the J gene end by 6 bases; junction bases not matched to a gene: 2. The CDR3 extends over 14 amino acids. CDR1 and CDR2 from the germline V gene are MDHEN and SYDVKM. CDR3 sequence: CASSWTGGANIQYF. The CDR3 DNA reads TGTGCCAGCAGTTGGACAGGGGGCGCAAACATTCAGTACTTC.

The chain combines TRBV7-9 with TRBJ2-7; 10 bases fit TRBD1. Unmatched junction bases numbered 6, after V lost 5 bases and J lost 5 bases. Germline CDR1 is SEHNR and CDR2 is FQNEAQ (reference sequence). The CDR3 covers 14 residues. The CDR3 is CASSATGQGDEQYF. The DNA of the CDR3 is TGTGCCAGCAGCGCCACCGGACAGGGGGACGAGCAGTACTTC.

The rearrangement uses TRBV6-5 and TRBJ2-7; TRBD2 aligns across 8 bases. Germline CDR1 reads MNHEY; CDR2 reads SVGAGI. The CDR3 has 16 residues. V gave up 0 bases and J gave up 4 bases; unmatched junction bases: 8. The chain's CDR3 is CASSYSSGGNQYEQYF. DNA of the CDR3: TGTGCCAGCAGTTACTCAAGCGGGGGCAATCAATACGAGCAGTACTTC.

The CDR3 region has the DNA TGCGCCAGCAGCTTGGCCCCCCGACAGGGAGACAATGAGCAGTTCTTC. This gives the protein CASSLAPRQGDNEQFF. V gene TRBV5-1 combines with J gene TRBJ2-1; 7 bases are shared with TRBD1. The CDR3 is 16 amino acids. After removal of 0 bases from V and 5 bases from J, the junction contained 8 bases not matched to a gene. Germline V gene lookup returns CDR1 SGHRS and CDR2 YFSETQ.

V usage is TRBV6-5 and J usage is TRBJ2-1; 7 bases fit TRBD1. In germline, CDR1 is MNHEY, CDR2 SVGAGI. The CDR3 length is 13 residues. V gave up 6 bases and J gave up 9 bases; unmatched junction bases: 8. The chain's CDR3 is CASRPRGPFEQFF. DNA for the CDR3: TGTGCCAGCAGGCCAAGGGGGCCCTTTGAGCAGTTCTTC.

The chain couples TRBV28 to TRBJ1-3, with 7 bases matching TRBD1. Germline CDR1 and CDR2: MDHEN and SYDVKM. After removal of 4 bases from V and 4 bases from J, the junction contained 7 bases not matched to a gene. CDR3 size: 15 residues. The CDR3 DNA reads TGTGCCAGCAGTTCCCAAGACAGGGAAGGAAACACCATATATTTT. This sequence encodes CASSSQDREGNTIYF.

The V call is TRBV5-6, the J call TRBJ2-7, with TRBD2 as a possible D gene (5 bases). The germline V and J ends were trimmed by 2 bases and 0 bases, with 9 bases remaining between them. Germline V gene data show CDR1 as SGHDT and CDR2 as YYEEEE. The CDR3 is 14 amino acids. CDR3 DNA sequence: TGTGCCAGCAGCTTTTGGGGAGCCTCCTACGAGCAGTACTTC. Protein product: CASSFWGASYEQYF.

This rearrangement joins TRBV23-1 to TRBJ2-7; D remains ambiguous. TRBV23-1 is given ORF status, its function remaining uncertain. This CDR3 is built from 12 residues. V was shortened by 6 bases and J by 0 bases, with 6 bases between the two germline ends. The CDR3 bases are TGCGCCAGCAGCCGGAGCTCCTACGAGCAGTACTTC. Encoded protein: CASSRSSYEQYF.

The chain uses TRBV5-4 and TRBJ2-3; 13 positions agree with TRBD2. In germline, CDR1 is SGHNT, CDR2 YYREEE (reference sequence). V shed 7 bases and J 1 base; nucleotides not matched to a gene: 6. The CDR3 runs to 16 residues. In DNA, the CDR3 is TGTGCCAGCTCCCGACTAGCGGGGGGTGGCACAGATACGCAGTATTTT. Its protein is CASSRLAGGGTDTQYF.

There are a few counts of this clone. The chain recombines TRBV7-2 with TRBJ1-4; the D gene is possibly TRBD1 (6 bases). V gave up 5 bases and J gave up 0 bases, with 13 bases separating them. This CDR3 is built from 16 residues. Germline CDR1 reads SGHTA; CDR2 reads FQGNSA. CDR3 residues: CASSPNPGATNEKLFF. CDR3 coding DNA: TGTGCCAGCAGCCCCAATCCAGGGGCAACTAATGAAAAACTGTTTTTT.

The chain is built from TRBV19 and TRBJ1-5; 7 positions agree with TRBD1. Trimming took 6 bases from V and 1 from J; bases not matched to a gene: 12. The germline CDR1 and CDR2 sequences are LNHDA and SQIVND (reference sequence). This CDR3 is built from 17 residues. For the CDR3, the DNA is TGTGCCAGTAGCAATCACAGGGGATGGAGGAGCAATCAGCCCCAGCATTTT. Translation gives CASSNHRGWRSNQPQHF.